Listed below are T cell receptor beta chains from one sample, sequenced in a study of cytomegalovirus exposure and HLA in healthy donors. The repertoire was sequenced with immunoSEQ multiplex PCR; TCRdb's copy has only in-frame clones and lacks some. The table has fewer than 250,000 clones, around 78% seen once. Sequenced input: PBMCs. These receptors were taken from a woman in her 30s in good health and CMV-seropositive. CDR3s include the opening cysteine and the closing phenylalanine or tryptophan. Fields, in order: D gene, V gene, J gene, clone size, CDR3 DNA, CDR3 protein. D genes are given only for firm matches. A row's size may be missing; if present it is once, few, many or a size class.

>-|TRBV4-2|TRBJ1-3|-
TGTGCCAGCAGCCGTCCGGGGACTGGAAACACCATATATTTT
CASSRPGTGNTIYF
>-|TRBV7-8|TRBJ1-5|-
TGTGCCAGCAGCGCGGGGGTTCAGCCCCAGCATTTT
CASSAGVQPQHF
>TRBD1|TRBV28|TRBJ1-5|-
TGTGCCAGCAGTTTCCACCACGCCGGACAGGGGGAACAGCCCCAGCATTTT
CASSFHHAGQGEQPQHF
>-|TRBV18|TRBJ1-5|-
TGTGCCAGCTCCCCGGGTCAGGGGAATCAGCCCCAGCATTTT
CASSPGQGNQPQHF
>-|TRBV6-1|TRBJ2-5|-
TGTGCCAGCAGTGAATTCCGGGACTTGGGGGAGACCCAGTACTTC
CASSEFRDLGETQYF
>TRBD1|TRBV7-2|TRBJ2-1|-
TGTGCCACCCAGACAGGGGGCTTGGGTGAGCAGTTCTTC
CATQTGGLGEQFF
>-|TRBV4-3|TRBJ1-2|-
TGCGCCAGCAGCCCCCAGCGTAGTAACTATGGCTACACCTTC
CASSPQRSNYGYTF
>TRBD1|TRBV18|TRBJ2-5|-
TGTGCCAGCTCACCACTGGGCGACCTACAGGGGGCAGGAGGACAAGAGACCCAGTACTTC
CASSPLGDLQGAGGQETQYF
>-|TRBV5-6|TRBJ2-7|-
TGTGCCAGCACCCGGGGAGGGGACAACTACGAGCAGTACTTC
CASTRGGDNYEQYF
>TRBD1|TRBV30|TRBJ1-1|-
TGTGCCTGGACCAAGGGGGGGACAGGGGGGGAAGCTTTCTTT
CAWTKGGTGGEAFF
>-|TRBV11-3|TRBJ2-5|-
TGTGCCAGCAGCTTTCTGACAGGACAAGAGACCCAGTACTTC
CASSFLTGQETQYF
>TRBD1|TRBV9|TRBJ1-6|-
TGTGCCAGCAGCCTGACAGGGGGCAACTCACCCCTCCACTTT
CASSLTGGNSPLHF
>-|TRBV11-2|TRBJ1-3|-
TGTGCCAGCAGCCCGGGGAGGCGGGGTCTCTCTGGAAACACCATATATTTT
CASSPGRRGLSGNTIYF
>TRBD2|TRBV2|TRBJ2-5|-
TGTGCCAGCACACTAGCGTCGGATTGGGAGACCCAGTACTTC
CASTLASDWETQYF
>-|TRBV28|TRBJ1-2|once
TGTGCCAGCAGCACCCCCGGAGACAGCTATGGCTACACCTTC
CASSTPGDSYGYTF
>-|TRBV4-3|TRBJ2-1|-
TGCGCCAGCAGCCAAGGGGGCCCGGAGGAGCAGTTCTTC
CASSQGGPEEQFF